This is a list of T cell receptor beta chains from one sample in a study of control samples from healthy donors and cancer patients. Using immunoSEQ multiplex PCR, the repertoire was profiled, and TCRdb retains in-frame clones only, with some absent. The sample holds 55,000 to 70,000 clones; under 95% are singletons and the top ten take roughly 0.91%. The sequenced sample consisted of PBMCs. The receptors here all came from a man aged 25-45 years with colorectal cancer. Each CDR3 is given with its conserved first and last residue. A D gene is named only where the DNA matches it firmly. Clone size is shown for a subset of rows, as once, few, many or a class of expanded clone.

-	14	TRBJ1-1	-	TRBV7-2	TGTGCCAGCAGCTATCCGATGGTGAACACTGAAGCTTTCTTT	CASSYPMVNTEAFF
-	13	TRBJ1-4	-	TRBV5-4	TGTGCCAGCAGCCCGGGACCCAATGAAAAACTGTTTTTT	CASSPGPNEKLFF
-	13	TRBJ2-3	-	TRBV6-1	TGTGCCAGCAGTGAAGGAGGCCAGAGTACGCAGTATTTT	CASSEGGQSTQYF
-	15	TRBJ2-2	-	TRBV5-1	TGCGCCAGCAGCTTGTTAAACAGGGACACCGGGGAGCTGTTTTTT	CASSLLNRDTGELFF
-	14	TRBJ1-2	TRBD1	TRBV5-1	TGCGCCAGCAGTGAGGACAGGGCTTTACCTGGCTACACCTTC	CASSEDRALPGYTF
-	16	TRBJ1-1	-	TRBV19	TGTGCCAGTAGTGCTAGACAGGCCGTGTGGGACACTGAAGCTTTCTTT	CASSARQAVWDTEAFF
-	16	TRBJ2-7	TRBD1	TRBV4-3	TGCGCCAGCAGCCAAGATGAACAGGGGCTCTCCTACGAGCAGTACTTC	CASSQDEQGLSYEQYF
-	15	TRBJ1-2	-	TRBV11-2	TGTGCCAGCAGCTTCACAGGGCGGGGATTCTATGGCTACACCTTC	CASSFTGRGFYGYTF
-	15	TRBJ1-1	-	TRBV21-1	TGTGCCAGCAGCAAAGCGGGTAACCAGAACACTGAAGCTTTCTTT	CASSKAGNQNTEAFF
few	17	TRBJ1-1	TRBD1	TRBV6-2/TRBV6-3	TGTGCCAGCAGTTCTCCCACCGGGACAGGGACGAACACTGAAGCTTTCTTT	CASSSPTGTGTNTEAFF
-	17	TRBJ2-5	TRBD1	TRBV5-1	TGCGCCAGCAGCCCCACTTTATTGGGACAGGGGCGAGAGACCCAGTACTTC	CASSPTLLGQGRETQYF
-	15	TRBJ2-5	TRBD2	TRBV27	TGTGCCAGCAGGAATAGCGGGGGAAGCCAAGAGACCCAGTACTTC	CASRNSGGSQETQYF
-	13	TRBJ2-3	TRBD1	TRBV6-5	TGTGCCACCCGGACAGGATACACAGATACGCAGTATTTT	CATRTGYTDTQYF
-	19	TRBJ1-2	TRBD1	TRBV5-5	TGTGCCAGCAGCTTGGGGGCCTCGTGGGACAGGGGACCCCGCTATGGCTACACCTTC	CASSLGASWDRGPRYGYTF
-	13	TRBJ1-1	-	TRBV11-2	TGTGCCAGCAGCTTAGGTTACAGGCTTGAAGCTTTCTTT	CASSLGYRLEAFF
-	15	TRBJ2-2	-	TRBV11-3	TGTGCCAGCAGCTTTGGCCAGGGGAACACCGGGGAGCTGTTTTTT	CASSFGQGNTGELFF
-	15	TRBJ2-3	-	TRBV9	TGTGCCAGCAGCCCCGGGGGGCGGAGCACAGATACGCAGTATTTT	CASSPGGRSTDTQYF
-	15	TRBJ1-1	-	TRBV5-4	TGTGCCAGCAGCTTGGGACCCACCCGGTGGACTGAAGCTTTCTTT	CASSLGPTRWTEAFF
-	14	TRBJ1-6	-	TRBV6-2/TRBV6-3	TGTGCCAGCAGCCCGCGGGGGCAGTTTTCACCCCTCCACTTT	CASSPRGQFSPLHF
-	15	TRBJ2-1	-	TRBV7-9	TGTGCCAGCAGCTTAGGTGGGTTTGGCAACAATGAGCAGTTCTTC	CASSLGGFGNNEQFF
once	13	TRBJ1-2	TRBD1	TRBV4-3	TGCGCCAGCAGCCTTGGACAGGGTGATGGCTACACCTTC	CASSLGQGDGYTF
-	15	TRBJ1-2	TRBD1	TRBV7-2	TGTGCCAGCAGCCCCTGGACAGGGGGCGAAAGTGGCTACACCTTC	CASSPWTGGESGYTF
-	13	TRBJ2-1	-	TRBV12-3/TRBV12-4	TGTGCCAGCAGTTTAAACTACTACAATGAGCAGTTCTTC	CASSLNYYNEQFF
-	13	TRBJ2-7	-	TRBV19	TGTGCCAGTACCGTCTCGGAGTCTTACGAGCAGTACTTC	CASTVSESYEQYF
-	17	TRBJ1-6	-	TRBV4-3	TGCGCCAGCAGCCTCCATCACACAGGAGTCGGGAATTCACCCCTCCACTTT	CASSLHHTGVGNSPLHF
once	15	TRBJ1-1	-	TRBV4-1	TGCGCCAGCAGCCAGGGTCAGCTCAAACACACTGAAGCTTTCTTT	CASSQGQLKHTEAFF
-	14	TRBJ2-1	-	TRBV5-1	TGCGCCAGCAGTTTTCAACCCGCGACGGATGAGCAGTTCTTC	CASSFQPATDEQFF
-	15	TRBJ1-1	-	TRBV15	TGTGCCACCAGCAGAGATCGGGGCCCAGGGACTGAAGCTTTCTTT	CATSRDRGPGTEAFF
-	14	TRBJ2-2	-	TRBV5-8	TGTGCCAGTTCGGGATTTGTTCATGCCGGGGAGCTGTTTTTT	CASSGFVHAGELFF
-	14	TRBJ2-7	-	TRBV4-1	TGCGCCAGCAGCCAAGGTCGCAGATCCTACGAGCAGTACTTC	CASSQGRRSYEQYF
-	14	TRBJ2-3	-	TRBV11-3	TGTGCCAGCAGCTCCTCCAGGGGCACAGATACGCAGTATTTT	CASSSSRGTDTQYF
-	14	TRBJ1-3	-	TRBV6-5	TGTGCCAGCAGATACGGGATTAGTGGAAACACCATATATTTT	CASRYGISGNTIYF
-	15	TRBJ1-6	TRBD1	TRBV30	TGTGCCTGGAGTCACGCGACAGGGGATAATTCACCCCTCCACTTT	CAWSHATGDNSPLHF
-	16	TRBJ1-1	TRBD1	TRBV9	TGTGCCAGCAGCCCGCAAACAGGGGCGGATGCTATTGAAGCTTTCTTT	CASSPQTGADAIEAFF
-	15	TRBJ2-1	TRBD2	TRBV9	TGTGCCAGCAGCGTAGTCGGGGGGGCGCCTAATGAGCAGTTCTTC	CASSVVGGAPNEQFF
-	14	TRBJ2-5	-	TRBV5-1	TGCGCCAGCAGCTCCGGACAGAGCCAAGAGACCCAGTACTTC	CASSSGQSQETQYF
few	14	TRBJ2-7	-	TRBV18	TGTGCCAGCTCACCACCGGACAGCTCCTACGAGCAGTACTTC	CASSPPDSSYEQYF
-	15	TRBJ1-1	-	TRBV5-4	TGTGCCAGCAGCTTGGCCGGGGGAGGGAACACTGAAGCTTTCTTT	CASSLAGGGNTEAFF
-	14	TRBJ1-5	-	TRBV5-1	TGCGCCAGCAGCTTGGAGGGTTTTGGTCAGCCCCAGCATTTT	CASSLEGFGQPQHF
-	21	TRBJ2-3	TRBD2	TRBV4-1	TGCGCCAGCAGCCACCCCCGGCGGGGTAGCGGGGAGTATTTTAGCACAGATACGCAGTATTTT	CASSHPRRGSGEYFSTDTQYF
-	15	TRBJ2-3	TRBD1	TRBV25-1	TGTGCCAGCAGCAAACCGGGACAGGGGGCAGATACGCAGTATTTT	CASSKPGQGADTQYF
-	14	TRBJ1-4	-	TRBV30	TGTGCCTGGGGGAGGTTGACGACTAATGAAAAACTGTTTTTT	CAWGRLTTNEKLFF
-	15	TRBJ1-1	-	TRBV23-1	TGCGCCAGCAGTCTTGGGTGCAGGGAGAACACTGAAGCTTTCTTT	CASSLGCRENTEAFF
few	13	TRBJ1-5	-	TRBV14	TGTGCCAGCAGCCATGGGAGGGGTCAGCCCCAGCATTTT	CASSHGRGQPQHF
-	13	TRBJ2-3	-	TRBV7-9	TGTGCCAGCAGCCCAACTGCTGGGGCTACGCAGTATTTT	CASSPTAGATQYF
-	15	TRBJ1-3	TRBD1	TRBV14	TGTGCCAGCAGCCGGACAGGGAATATTGGAAACACCATATATTTT	CASSRTGNIGNTIYF
-	17	TRBJ2-3	TRBD2	TRBV7-9	TGTGCCAGCAGGCGGAGGACTAGCGGGGGGCCCACAGATACGCAGTATTTT	CASRRRTSGGPTDTQYF
-	12	TRBJ2-3	-	TRBV7-2	TGTGCCAGCAGCTTAAGCGCAGATACGCAGTATTTT	CASSLSADTQYF